The 14 T cell receptor beta chains below all came from one sample that was sequenced in a study of T cell repertoires in cytomegalovirus infection. No antigen has been identified for these receptors. Each CDR3 protein is one row after TCRdb ran MiXCR on the reads. Here the sample spans 650,000 to 900,000 distinct CDR3 sequences, around a third being singletons. Sequencing was performed on cultured CD8+ T cells from PBMCs, taken from culture after CMV antigen stimulation. Receptor source: a human donor in good health (CMV status not recorded). Some clones in this sample may be carry-over from other donors' samples.

This CDR3 is CSVGVTNTGELFF. The CDR3 coding sequence is TGCAGCGTTGGAGTAACGAACACCGGGGAGCTGTTTTTT. The rearrangement uses TRBV29-1 and TRBJ2-2; D not resolved. Deletions cut 4 bases from V and 0 bases from J, with 6 bases between. Germline CDR1 SQVTM, CDR2 ANQGSEA. The CDR3 is 13 amino acids.

This clonotype turned up a few times. This chain links TRBV14 with TRBJ1-2; D gene uncertain. V gave up 4 bases and J gave up 6 bases, with 21 bases separating them. Per the germline V gene, CDR1 is SGHDN and CDR2 is FVKESK. The CDR3 is 16 residues long. The CDR3 DNA follows: TGTGCCAGCAGCCGTTCCTGGGGAGGCACCGAAAATGGCTACACCTTC. Its protein is CASSRSWGGTENGYTF.

For the CDR3, the DNA is TGCAGTGCTAGAGGGCAGTACAACTATGGCTACACCTTC. This codes for CSARGQYNYGYTF. This rearrangement joins TRBV20-1 to TRBJ1-2; D is unresolved. Germline V gene lookup returns CDR1 DFQATT and CDR2 SNEGSKA (reference sequence). The CDR3 sequence is 13 residues long. The V gene lost 1 base and the J gene lost 2 bases, with 8 bases spanning the gap.

The chain links TRBV29-1 to TRBJ2-2; the match to TRBD2 covers 9 bases. The CDR3 is 15 amino acids. The germline V gene has CDR1 SQVTM and CDR2 ANQGSEA. Trimming took 3 bases from V and 7 from J; bases not matched to a gene: 9. CDR3 region: CSVEERGVPGGELFF. For the CDR3, the DNA is TGCAGCGTTGAGGAGCGGGGGGTCCCCGGCGGGGAGCTGTTTTTT.

The table lists this clonotype with many counts. The genes are TRBV12-3 or TRBV12-4 and TRBJ1-1; D gene uncertain. The CDR3 totals 14 residues. Trimming pared 5 bases from V and 0 bases from J, leaving 10 bases between. CDR3 in amino acids: CASSPTPMNTEAFF. The CDR3 coding sequence is TGTGCCAGCAGTCCCACCCCTATGAACACTGAAGCTTTCTTT.

This clonotype was detected only once. The chain carries TRBV14 and TRBJ2-7, with a tentative D call TRBD1 (6 bases). Germline V gives CDR1 SGHDN, CDR2 FVKESK. The germline V and J ends were trimmed by 8 bases and 4 bases, with 12 bases remaining between them. This CDR3 region has 12 residues. This CDR3 is CASVGQPYEQYV. DNA of the CDR3: TGTGCCAGCGTTGGACAGCCTTACGAGCAGTACGTC.

This clonotype was counted a few times. This rearrangement joins TRBV7-6 to TRBJ1-3, with D possibly matching TRBD1 (5 bases). The CDR3 has 15 residues. V lost 5 bases and J 5 bases, leaving 16 bases between the germline ends. Germline CDR1 is SGHVS and CDR2 is FNYEAQ. The CDR3 loop reads CASSQGYNERNTIYF. Written as DNA, the CDR3 is TGTGCCAGCAGCCAGGGATATAATGAGAGAAACACCATATATTTT.

This clonotype was detected a few times. The chain links TRBV27 to TRBJ1-1; D gene unclear. Germline V gene sequence: CDR1 MNHEY, CDR2 SMNVEV (reference sequence). V was cut by 0 bases and J by 0 bases, with 5 bases left in between. This CDR3 contains 14 residues. The CDR3 region has the DNA TGTGCCAGCAGTTTATCACAGATGAACACTGAAGCTTTCTTT. Translating gives CASSLSQMNTEAFF.

This CDR3 is CASSYSDRSPYNSPLHF. CDR3 in DNA: TGTGCCAGCAGTTACTCGGACAGGAGCCCCTATAATTCACCCCTCCACTTT. The J gene is TRBJ1-6, the V gene TRBV6-5; 7 bases line up with TRBD1. Unmatched junction bases numbered 4, after V lost 0 bases and J lost 2 bases. This CDR3 is 17 amino acids long. Germline CDR1 is MNHEY and CDR2 is SVGAGI.

This clonotype was seen more than once but under ten times. J is TRBJ2-1 and V is TRBV27, with D hard to call. Germline-derived CDR1 and CDR2 are MNHEY and SMNVEV (reference sequence). Trimming took 2 bases from V and 5 from J, leaving 19 bases between them. CDR3 length: 17 residues. The CDR3 bases are TGTGCCAGCAGTTTAGTGCCCCTGGGCCGACCTAACAATGAGCAGTTCTTC. This gives the protein CASSLVPLGRPNNEQFF.

The chain links TRBV6-5 to TRBJ1-4, with 7 bases that match TRBD1. This CDR3 is built from 15 residues. Germline V gene sequence: CDR1 MNHEY, CDR2 SVGAGI. After removal of 5 bases from V and 5 bases from J, the junction contained 8 bases not matched to a gene. DNA for the CDR3: TGTGCCAGCAGTCCCCAGGGGGGCGCGAATGAAAAACTGTTTTTT. This sequence encodes CASSPQGGANEKLFF.

V is TRBV2 and J is TRBJ1-1; 8 bases fit TRBD1. Germline assignment: CDR1 SNHLY and CDR2 FYNNEI. The CDR3 length is 15 residues. V was clipped by 3 bases and J by 0 bases; unmatched bases: 3. The CDR3 reads CASSERQGMNTEAFF. CDR3 coding DNA: TGTGCCAGCAGTGAGAGACAGGGGATGAACACTGAAGCTTTCTTT.

This clonotype was observed a handful of times. V and J are TRBV27 and TRBJ1-6; tentatively, D is TRBD1 (5 bases). This CDR3 comprises 14 residues. The germline V gene encodes CDR1 MNHEY and CDR2 SMNVEV (reference sequence). V was cut by 3 bases and J by 10 bases, with 13 bases left in between. The CDR3 loop is CASSLVRVGSPLHF. In DNA form, the CDR3 reads TGTGCCAGCAGTTTGGTCAGGGTAGGATCACCCCTCCACTTT.

The chain carries TRBV28 and TRBJ1-1; D is ambiguous. The CDR3 is 16 residues long. The germline CDR1 and CDR2 sequences are MDHEN and SYDVKM. The ends were cut back, 2 bases at V and 0 bases at J, with 13 bases in the middle. Written as DNA, the CDR3 is TGTGCCAGCAGTTTAAACCCAACCGGTATGAACACTGAAGCTTTCTTT. This encodes CASSLNPTGMNTEAFF.